Below are 28 T cell receptor beta chains sequenced from a single sample in a study of pediatric ulcerative colitis. Clones were read by immunoSEQ multiplex PCR, and TCRdb kept only the in-frame ones, dropping some. The table has more than 50,000 clones, 87% seen once. Sequenced input: blood. These receptors originate from a boy younger than 18 who was a control in a study of pediatric ulcerative colitis.

V is TRBV25-1 and J is TRBJ2-4; D perhaps matches TRBD2 (6 bases). Trimming removed 7 bases from V and 0 bases from J, with 13 bases in between. The CDR3 is made up of 15 amino acids. CDR1 MGHDK and CDR2 SYGVNS come from the germline V gene. The CDR3 here is CASIGGGVAKNIQYF. In DNA, the CDR3 is TGTGCCAGCATTGGGGGAGGTGTAGCCAAAAACATTCAGTACTTC.

CDR3 in DNA: TGTGCCAGCAGTTACTCTGGTGCCTACGAGCAGTACTTC. Encoded protein: CASSYSGAYEQYF. The V and J genes are TRBV6-6 and TRBJ2-5; no firm D call. The J call may not be correct, given that the DNA end is closer to TRBJ2-7. Germline loops: CDR1 MNHNY, CDR2 SVGAGI (reference sequence). The CDR3 totals 13 residues.

This clone was counted a single time. This chain connects TRBV28 to TRBJ2-3; TRBD2 agrees at 8 bases. In germline, CDR1 is MDHEN, CDR2 SYDVKM. V lost 8 bases to trimming and J lost 5 bases; unmatched junction nucleotides: 9. The CDR3 is 14 residues long. This chain's CDR3 is CASGSGEGIDTQYF. Here the CDR3 DNA reads TGTGCCAGCGGTAGCGGGGAAGGTATAGATACGCAGTATTTT.

V gene TRBV11-2 combines with J gene TRBJ2-3; a possible D gene is TRBD1 (5 bases). Looked up from germline, CDR1 is SGHAT and CDR2 is FQNNGV. V was shortened by 1 base and J by 0 bases, with 11 bases between the two germline ends. The CDR3 covers 16 residues. The CDR3 here is CASSLGQGPSTDTQYF. The CDR3 region has the DNA TGTGCCAGCAGCTTAGGCCAGGGTCCCAGCACAGATACGCAGTATTTT.

The gene calls are TRBV5-6 and TRBJ2-1; D might be TRBD2 (6 bases). Trimming removed 6 bases at V and 4 bases at J, with 17 bases between. CDR1 is SGHDT, CDR2 YYEEEE, per germline. This CDR3 region has 15 residues. CDR3 DNA sequence: TGTGCCAGCACCCCGGAGCGGAGGGCTTACAATGAGCAGTTCTTC. Protein sequence: CASTPERRAYNEQFF.

The chain recombines TRBV15 with TRBJ1-1; TRBD1 might be the D (5 bases). V lost 1 base to trimming and J lost 4 bases, with 16 bases between them. This CDR3 has 16 residues. Germline loops: CDR1 LNHNV, CDR2 YYDKDF (reference sequence). Here the CDR3 reads CATSRARGALGTEAFF. The DNA of the CDR3 is TGTGCCACCAGCAGAGCCCGAGGGGCCTTGGGCACTGAAGCTTTCTTT.

There are a few counts of this clone. The V call is TRBV11-2, the J call TRBJ1-2; D remains unclear. From germline, CDR1 is SGHAT and CDR2 FQNNGV. This CDR3 comprises 14 residues. V was shortened by 5 bases and J by 9 bases, with 19 bases between the two germline ends. CDR3 protein: CASSPLADSLRYTF. The CDR3 coding sequence is TGTGCCAGCAGCCCACTTGCGGATTCTCTACGCTACACCTTC.

The chain recombines TRBV11-3 with TRBJ2-1; D is perhaps TRBD2 (7 bases). Trimming took off 1 base at V and 5 bases at J, with 18 bases between the two ends. The germline V gene encodes CDR1 SGHNT and CDR2 YENEEA. The CDR3 length is 17 residues. DNA of the CDR3: TGTGCCAGCAGCTTAGGGGAGGGGGGCGCGAGCGACAATGAGCAGTTCTTC. It encodes CASSLGEGGASDNEQFF.

This clone was seen only a few times. This chain uses TRBV7-9 with TRBJ1-1; possible D gene TRBD1, 5 bases. The germline V gene encodes CDR1 SEHNR and CDR2 FQNEAQ (reference sequence). The CDR3 has 11 amino acids. The CDR3 spells CASGWGVQAFF. The CDR3 DNA is TGTGCTAGCGGTTGGGGGGTTCAAGCTTTCTTT.

The rearrangement links TRBV27 to TRBJ1-1; no definite D call. Trimming removed 3 bases from V and 3 bases from J, with 8 bases in between. Germline V lookup: CDR1 MNHEY, CDR2 SMNVEV (reference sequence). There are 13 residues in the CDR3. The CDR3 DNA reads TGTGCCAGCAGTTTGATCCGGGACACTGAAGCTTTCTTT. Translation gives CASSLIRDTEAFF.

The chain joins TRBV19 to TRBJ2-7, with D perhaps matching TRBD1 or TRBD2 (5 bases each). Germline CDR1 is LNHDA and CDR2 is SQIVND (reference sequence). Trimming stripped 9 bases from V and 2 bases from J, with 17 bases between. The CDR3 extends over 14 amino acids. CDR3: CASKGGTDTYEQYF. The CDR3 DNA reads TGTGCCAGCAAAGGTGGGACGGATACCTACGAGCAGTACTTC.

CDR3: CASSLLLAGRTISHQETQYF. DNA of the CDR3: TGTGCCAGCAGCTTGCTACTAGCGGGAAGAACTATAAGCCACCAAGAGACCCAGTACTTC. The chain is built from TRBV7-8 and TRBJ2-5, with 10 bases identical to TRBD2. The CDR3 spans 20 residues. J lost 0 bases, V lost 3 bases, and 16 bases had no gene match. Germline V lookup: CDR1 SGHVS, CDR2 FQNEAQ.

The chain joins TRBV18 to TRBJ2-7, with 7 bases that match TRBD1. Germline trimming cut 2 bases from V and 2 bases from J; bases unmatched to any gene: 3. The CDR3 is 14 residues long. Germline V gene lookup returns CDR1 KGHSH and CDR2 LQKENI. CDR3 region: CASSPMQGAYEQYF. The CDR3 bases are TGTGCCAGCTCACCAATGCAGGGGGCCTACGAGCAGTACTTC.

The V and J genes are TRBV28 and TRBJ1-1, with D possibly being TRBD1 (6 bases). V was pared by 6 bases and J by 6 bases, with 17 bases between. The CDR3 runs to 14 residues. Germline CDR1 and CDR2: MDHEN and SYDVKM. As DNA, the CDR3 is TGTGCCAGCAGAAAACCCGGGACAATCCCTGAAGCTTTCTTT. The encoded protein is CASRKPGTIPEAFF.

As DNA, the CDR3 is TGCGCCAGCAGCTTGGAGCAGGGGGCCGTCTATGGCTACACCTTC. Translation: CASSLEQGAVYGYTF. The chain uses TRBV5-1 and TRBJ1-2; 8 nucleotides match TRBD1. V lost 0 bases, J lost 4 bases, and 5 bases stayed unmatched. Germline V gives CDR1 SGHRS, CDR2 YFSETQ. This CDR3 contains 15 residues.

The chain links TRBV14 to TRBJ1-1; D unclear. CDR1 and CDR2 (germline): SGHDN, FVKESK. The CDR3 has 13 amino acids. V gave up 3 bases and J gave up 3 bases, with 8 bases separating them. CDR3 sequence reads: CASSQHVDTEAFF. The CDR3 region has the DNA TGTGCCAGCAGCCAGCACGTGGACACTGAAGCTTTCTTT.

The chain employs TRBV4-1 and TRBJ1-4; D remains ambiguous. Germline assignment: CDR1 MGHRA and CDR2 YSYEKL. This CDR3 has 16 residues. Trimming removed 3 bases from V and 4 bases from J, with 15 bases in between. CDR3 sequence (DNA): TGCGCCAGCAGCCAGTCAAGTCGAGCATATAATGAAAAACTGTTTTTT. Translating it yields CASSQSSRAYNEKLFF.

The genes are TRBV5-4 and TRBJ1-2; D might be TRBD1 (6 bases). This CDR3 contains 15 residues. Per germline, CDR1 SGHNT and CDR2 YYREEE (reference sequence). Trimming removed 0 bases from V and 8 bases from J, with 17 bases in between. The CDR3 reads CASSLAFRGRRGYTF. Here the CDR3 DNA reads TGTGCCAGCAGCTTGGCCTTTCGGGGGCGACGGGGCTACACCTTC.

The V gene is TRBV7-2, the J gene TRBJ2-2; 9 bases are shared with TRBD2. V lost 2 bases to trimming and J lost 2 bases; unmatched junction nucleotides: 6. The CDR3 extends over 17 amino acids. Germline V CDR1 and CDR2: SGHTA, FQGNSA. This CDR3 is CASSLQASGVNTGELFF. The CDR3 nucleotides read TGTGCCAGCAGCTTACAGGCTAGCGGGGTCAACACCGGGGAGCTGTTTTTT.

V usage is TRBV7-2 and J usage is TRBJ2-1; no clear D. The CDR3 loop spans 12 amino acids. Germline V CDR1 and CDR2: SGHTA, FQGNSA. With 0 bases removed from V and 8 bases from J, the gap between germline ends came to 5 bases. CDR3 bases: TGTGCCAGCAGCTTAGCGTTCTATGAGCAGTTCTTC. This codes for CASSLAFYEQFF.

This chain links TRBV6-6 with TRBJ2-7, with no clear D. CDR3 size: 12 residues. The germline V and J ends were trimmed by 0 bases and 7 bases, with 7 bases remaining between them. Germline lookup yields CDR1 MNHNY and CDR2 SVGAGI (reference sequence). This chain's CDR3 is CASSYSNSEQYF. The CDR3 DNA is TGTGCCAGCAGTTACTCGAACTCTGAGCAGTACTTC.

The genes are TRBV28 and TRBJ1-3; D uncertain. The CDR3 runs to 13 residues. The V gene's germline CDR1 is MDHEN and CDR2 SYDVKM. Trimming took off 9 bases at V and 6 bases at J, with 15 bases between the two ends. The CDR3 spells CASRSGLPNTIYF. Here the CDR3 DNA reads TGTGCCAGTCGATCCGGGCTCCCAAACACCATATATTTT.

The table lists this clone with a few counts. As DNA, the CDR3 is TGTGCCAGCAGACACAGAGGAAAAGAGACCCAGTACTTC. This sequence encodes CASRHRGKETQYF. The chain joins TRBV7-8 to TRBJ2-5; D not resolved. Trimming left V 6 bases short and J 3 bases short, with 11 bases between. The CDR3 covers 13 residues. Germline V CDR1 and CDR2: SGHVS, FQNEAQ.

The chain couples TRBV27 to TRBJ2-1; 10 positions match TRBD2. Per germline, CDR1 MNHEY and CDR2 SMNVEV (reference sequence). Unmatched junction bases numbered 8, after V lost 5 bases and J lost 4 bases. The CDR3 has 16 amino acids. The chain's CDR3 is CASSGSLAGEYNEQFF. In DNA form, the CDR3 reads TGTGCCAGCAGTGGGTCCCTAGCGGGGGAGTACAATGAGCAGTTCTTC.

V gene TRBV11-1 combines with J gene TRBJ2-5, with D tentatively TRBD2 (5 bases). Germline V lookup: CDR1 SGHAT, CDR2 FQDESV (reference sequence). The CDR3 loop spans 14 amino acids. Trimming took 0 bases from V and 5 from J, leaving 10 bases between them. The CDR3 DNA sequence: TGTGCCAGCAGCTTAGCGACTACCGGGGAGACCCAGTACTTC. This sequence encodes CASSLATTGETQYF. Variable domain in full (rest from reference TRBV11-1 and TRBJ2-5): EAEVAQSPRYKITEKSQAVAFWCDPISGHATLYWYRQILGQGPELLVQFQDESVVDDSQLPKDRFSAERLKGVDSTLKIQPAELGDSAMYLCASSLATTGETQYFGPGTRLLVL.

V and J are TRBV4-2 and TRBJ2-7, with 8 bases aligning to TRBD2. This CDR3 contains 15 residues. Germline V gene sequence: CDR1 LGHNA, CDR2 YNFKEQ. The ends lost 0 bases at V and 3 bases at J; junction bases unmatched: 4. This chain's CDR3 is CASSQDLSGVYEQYF. In nucleotides, the CDR3 is TGTGCCAGCAGCCAAGATCTTAGCGGGGTCTACGAGCAGTACTTC.

This chain links TRBV5-1 with TRBJ2-5, with 11 bases aligning to TRBD1. The CDR3 is 15 residues long. With 5 bases clipped from V and 5 bases from J, the junction kept 8 bases outside the gene matches. Germline V gene lookup returns CDR1 SGHRS and CDR2 YFSETQ. As DNA, the CDR3 is TGCGCCAGCAGAGCCGGGACAGGGGGTTGGGAGACCCAGTACTTC. Protein: CASRAGTGGWETQYF.

This chain joins TRBV5-4 and TRBJ2-7; TRBD2 is a possible D gene (5 bases). CDR3 length: 13 residues. V was pared by 1 base and J by 6 bases, with 11 bases between. The germline V gene encodes CDR1 SGHNT and CDR2 YYREEE (reference sequence). The CDR3 DNA follows: TGTGCCAGCAGCTTGTTGGGTGCGGGCGAGCAGTACTTC. Protein sequence: CASSLLGAGEQYF.